The clone carrying this T cell receptor beta chain appeared a few times. Its antigen is not known. Exclusion of a patient followed from autoimmune disease history or systemic immunosuppression. From germline, CDR1 is LNHNV and CDR2 YYDKDF (reference sequence). V dropped 8 bases and J dropped 6 bases, with 17 bases sitting between them. The CDR3 consists of 13 residues. These data are taken from a study of OX40 agonist ivuxolimab in advanced cancers. Study-wide background: Dosing consisted of intravenous ivuxolimab at 0.01 to 10 mg/kg every 2 weeks.

Assay used: immunoSEQ multiplex PCR; TCRdb lists only in-frame clones, some missing. Here the sample spans approximately 40,000 clones, around nine tenths being singletons. Points from the study as a whole: The CD4+ and CD8+ T cells in the blood had expanded clonally by week 6 at 0.1 to 3.0 mg/kg.

The chain is built from TRBV15 and TRBJ2-7; D is ambiguous. This sequence was found in an adult with an advanced solid tumor such as melanoma, head and neck, liver or kidney cancer. This material consisted of CD4+ or CD8+ T cells sorted from blood, taken in a trial of the OX40 agonist ivuxolimab. CDR3 sequence (DNA): TGTGCCACCCAGCAGTACGGAGTGTCCGAGCAGTACTTC. This codes for CATQQYGVSEQYF.